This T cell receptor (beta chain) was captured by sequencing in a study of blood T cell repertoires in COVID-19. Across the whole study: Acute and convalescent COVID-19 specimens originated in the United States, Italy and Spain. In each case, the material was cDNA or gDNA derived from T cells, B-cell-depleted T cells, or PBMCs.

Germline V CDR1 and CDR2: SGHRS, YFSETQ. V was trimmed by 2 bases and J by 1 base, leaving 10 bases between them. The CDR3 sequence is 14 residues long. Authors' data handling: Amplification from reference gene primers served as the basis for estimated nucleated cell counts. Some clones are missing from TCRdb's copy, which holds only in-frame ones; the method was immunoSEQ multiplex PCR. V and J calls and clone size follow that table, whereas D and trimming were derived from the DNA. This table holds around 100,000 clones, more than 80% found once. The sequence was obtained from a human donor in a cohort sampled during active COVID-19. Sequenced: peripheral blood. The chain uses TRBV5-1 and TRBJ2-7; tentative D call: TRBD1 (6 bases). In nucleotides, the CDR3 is TGCGCCAGCAGCTTTTCGACAGGTTCCTACGAGCAGTACTTC. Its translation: CASSFSTGSYEQYF. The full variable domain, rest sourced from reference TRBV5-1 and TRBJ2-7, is KAGVTQTPRYLIKTRGQQVTLSCSPISGHRSVSWYQQTPGQGLQFLFEYFSETQRNKGNFPGRFSGRQFSNSRSEMNVSTLELGDSALYLCASSFSTGSYEQYFGPGTRLTVT.